Sequencing of this TCR beta chain was carried out in a study of cytomegalovirus exposure and HLA in healthy donors. Study-wide points: HLA alleles were associated with roughly 15,000 TCR beta sequences in a later analysis at 0.05 false discovery rate. Later on, a genetic analysis was performed. It linked a missense variant in DCLRE1C with V- and J-gene trimming of TCR beta.

The donors were healthy bone marrow donors. In the case of this clone: No antigen is known for it.

The V end lost 0 bases, the J end lost 2 bases, and 8 bases lay between the germline ends. The CDR3 runs 14 residues. CDR1 is ENHRY and CDR2 is SYGVKD in the germline V gene. In the PCR, 60 Vbeta and 13 Jbeta primers were used. Sequencing used immunoSEQ multiplex PCR; TCRdb keeps in-frame clones, though not all of them. Of some 120,000 clones in the sample, 81% are singletons; the top ten hold roughly 2%. Sequences were obtained from PBMCs. This clonotype originated in a man aged 18 to 29 in good health and CMV-seronegative. V and J are TRBV10-3 and TRBJ2-7; no firm D call. The CDR3 nucleotides read TGTGCCATCAGTGAGTCCCTAGAGACCTACGAGCAGTACTTC. This encodes CAISESLETYEQYF.